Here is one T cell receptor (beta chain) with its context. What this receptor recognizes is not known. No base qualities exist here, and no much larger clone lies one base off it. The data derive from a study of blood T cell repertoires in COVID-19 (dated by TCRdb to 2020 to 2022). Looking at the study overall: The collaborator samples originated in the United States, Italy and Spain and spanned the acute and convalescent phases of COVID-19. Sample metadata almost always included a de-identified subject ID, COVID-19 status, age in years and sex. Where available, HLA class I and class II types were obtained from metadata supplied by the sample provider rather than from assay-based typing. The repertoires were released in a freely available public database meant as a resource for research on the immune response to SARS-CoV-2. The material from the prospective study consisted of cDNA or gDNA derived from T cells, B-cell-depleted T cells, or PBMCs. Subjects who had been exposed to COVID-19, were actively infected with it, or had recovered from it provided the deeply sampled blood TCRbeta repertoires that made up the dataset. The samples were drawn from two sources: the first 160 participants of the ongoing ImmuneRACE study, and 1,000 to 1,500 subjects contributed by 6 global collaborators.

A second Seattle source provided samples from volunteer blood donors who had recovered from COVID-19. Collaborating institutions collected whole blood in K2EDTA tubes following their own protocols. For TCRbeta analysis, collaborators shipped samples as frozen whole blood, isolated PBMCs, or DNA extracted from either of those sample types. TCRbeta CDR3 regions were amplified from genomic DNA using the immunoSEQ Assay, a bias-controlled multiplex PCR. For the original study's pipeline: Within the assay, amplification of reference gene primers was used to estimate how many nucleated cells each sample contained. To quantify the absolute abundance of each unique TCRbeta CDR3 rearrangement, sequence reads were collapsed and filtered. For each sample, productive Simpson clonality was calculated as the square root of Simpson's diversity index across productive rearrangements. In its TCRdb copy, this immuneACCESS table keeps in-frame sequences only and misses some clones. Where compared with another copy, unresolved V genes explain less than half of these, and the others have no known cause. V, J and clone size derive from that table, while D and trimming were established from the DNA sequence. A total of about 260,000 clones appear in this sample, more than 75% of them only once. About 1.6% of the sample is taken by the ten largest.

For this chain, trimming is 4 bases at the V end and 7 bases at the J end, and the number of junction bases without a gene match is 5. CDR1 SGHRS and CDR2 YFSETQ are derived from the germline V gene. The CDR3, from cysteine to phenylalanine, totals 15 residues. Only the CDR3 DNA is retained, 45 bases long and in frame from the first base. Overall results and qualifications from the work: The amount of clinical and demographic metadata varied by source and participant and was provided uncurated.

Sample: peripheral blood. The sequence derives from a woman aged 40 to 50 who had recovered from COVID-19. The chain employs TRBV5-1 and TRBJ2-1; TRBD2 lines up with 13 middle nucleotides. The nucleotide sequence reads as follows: TGCGCCAGCAGCGCTGGACTAGCGGGGGAAAATGAGCAGTTCTTC. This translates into CASSAGLAGENEQFF.